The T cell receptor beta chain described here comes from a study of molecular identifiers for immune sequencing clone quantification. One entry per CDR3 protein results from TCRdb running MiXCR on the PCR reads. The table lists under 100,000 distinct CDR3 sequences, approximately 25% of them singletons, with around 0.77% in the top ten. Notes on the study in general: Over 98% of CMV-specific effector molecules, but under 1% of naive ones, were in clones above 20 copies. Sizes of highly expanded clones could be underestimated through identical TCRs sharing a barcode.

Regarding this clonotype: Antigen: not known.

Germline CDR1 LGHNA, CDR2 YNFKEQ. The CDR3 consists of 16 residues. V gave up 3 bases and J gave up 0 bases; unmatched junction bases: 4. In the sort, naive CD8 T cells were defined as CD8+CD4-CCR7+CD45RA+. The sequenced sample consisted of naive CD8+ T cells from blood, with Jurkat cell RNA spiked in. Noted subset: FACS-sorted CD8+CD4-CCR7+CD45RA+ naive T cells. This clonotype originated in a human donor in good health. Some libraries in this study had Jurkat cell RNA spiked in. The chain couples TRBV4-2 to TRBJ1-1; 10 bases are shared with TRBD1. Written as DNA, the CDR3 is TGTGCCAGCAGCCAGGGGACAGGGGCTTTGAACACTGAAGCTTTCTTT. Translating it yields CASSQGTGALNTEAFF.